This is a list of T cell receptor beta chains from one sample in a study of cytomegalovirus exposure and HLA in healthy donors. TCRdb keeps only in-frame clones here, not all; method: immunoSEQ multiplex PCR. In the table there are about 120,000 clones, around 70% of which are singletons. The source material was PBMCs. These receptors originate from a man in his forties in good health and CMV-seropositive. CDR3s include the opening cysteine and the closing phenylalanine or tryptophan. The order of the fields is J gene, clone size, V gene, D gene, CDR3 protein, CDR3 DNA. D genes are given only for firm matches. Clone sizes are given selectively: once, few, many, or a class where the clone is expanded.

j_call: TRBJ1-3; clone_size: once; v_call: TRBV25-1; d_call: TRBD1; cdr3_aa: CASSGGQKSGNTIYF; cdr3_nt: TGTGCCAGCAGTGGGGGACAGAAGTCTGGAAACACCATATATTTT
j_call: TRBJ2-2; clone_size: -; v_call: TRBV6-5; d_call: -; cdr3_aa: CASSGARTGELFF; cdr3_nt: TGTGCCAGCAGTGGGGCCCGAACCGGGGAGCTGTTTTTT
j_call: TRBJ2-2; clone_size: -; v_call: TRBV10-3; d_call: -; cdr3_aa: CAISLNGISTGELFF; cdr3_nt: TGTGCCATCTCACTTAACGGGATAAGCACCGGGGAGCTGTTTTTT
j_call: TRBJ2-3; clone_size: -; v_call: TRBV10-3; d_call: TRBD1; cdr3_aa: CATAGTGGTDTQYF; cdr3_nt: TGTGCCACCGCCGGGACAGGGGGCACAGATACGCAGTATTTT
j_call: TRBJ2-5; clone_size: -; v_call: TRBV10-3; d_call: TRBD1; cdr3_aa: CAISERRRDRYQETQYF; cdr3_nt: TGTGCCATCAGTGAGCGAAGACGGGACAGGTACCAAGAGACCCAGTACTTC
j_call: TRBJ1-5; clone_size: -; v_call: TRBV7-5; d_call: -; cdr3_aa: CARSRRQITEPQHF; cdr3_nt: TGTGCCAGAAGCCGGAGACAGATCACGGAGCCCCAGCATTTT
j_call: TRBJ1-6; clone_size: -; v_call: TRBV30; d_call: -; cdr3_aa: CAWSVNRASPLHF; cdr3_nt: TGTGCCTGGAGCGTTAACAGGGCTTCACCCCTCCACTTT
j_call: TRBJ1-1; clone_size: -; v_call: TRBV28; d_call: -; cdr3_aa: CASSHKDGLNTEAFF; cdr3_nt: TGTGCCAGCAGTCATAAAGACGGGTTGAACACTGAAGCTTTCTTT
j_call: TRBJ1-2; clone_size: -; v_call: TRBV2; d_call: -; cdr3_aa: CASSLRANYGYTF; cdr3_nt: TGTGCCAGCAGTCTCCGGGCTAACTATGGCTACACCTTC
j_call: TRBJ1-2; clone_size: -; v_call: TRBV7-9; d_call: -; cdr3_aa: CASSAGHDRNYGYTF; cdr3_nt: TGTGCCAGCAGCGCCGGGCACGACAGGAACTATGGCTACACCTTC
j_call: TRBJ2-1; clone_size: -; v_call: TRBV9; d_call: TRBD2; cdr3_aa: CASSVGLAGHEQFF; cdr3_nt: TGTGCCAGCAGCGTAGGTCTAGCGGGCCATGAGCAGTTCTTC
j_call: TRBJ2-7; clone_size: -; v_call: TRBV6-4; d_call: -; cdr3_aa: CASSPGTGLGYEQYF; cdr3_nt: TGTGCCAGCAGCCCGGGAACAGGGCTTGGCTACGAGCAGTACTTC
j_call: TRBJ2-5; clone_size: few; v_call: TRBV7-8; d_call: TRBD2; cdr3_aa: CASSLLSGKETQYF; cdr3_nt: TGTGCCAGCAGCTTACTAAGCGGGAAAGAGACCCAGTACTTC
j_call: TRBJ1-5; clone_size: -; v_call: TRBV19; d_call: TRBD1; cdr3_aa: CASKVGTGKGQPQHF; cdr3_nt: TGTGCCAGCAAAGTGGGGACAGGGAAAGGTCAGCCCCAGCATTTT
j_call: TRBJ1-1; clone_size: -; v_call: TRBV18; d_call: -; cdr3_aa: CASSPRRVNTEAFF; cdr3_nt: TGTGCCAGCTCACCCCGGCGGGTGAACACTGAAGCTTTCTTT
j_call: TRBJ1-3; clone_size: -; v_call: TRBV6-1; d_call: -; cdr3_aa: CASSEDPNSGNTIYF; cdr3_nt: TGTGCCAGCAGTGAAGACCCTAACTCTGGAAACACCATATATTTT
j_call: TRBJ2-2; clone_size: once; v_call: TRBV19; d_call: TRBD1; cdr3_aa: CASSLHILGSGRGQGFAGELFF; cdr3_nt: TGTGCCAGTAGTTTACACATCCTAGGAAGTGGCAGGGGGCAAGGGTTCGCCGGGGAGCTGTTTTTT
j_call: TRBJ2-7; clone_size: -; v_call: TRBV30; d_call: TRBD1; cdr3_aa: CAWSTRQGPSYEQYF; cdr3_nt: TGTGCCTGGAGTACAAGACAGGGCCCCTCCTACGAGCAGTACTTC
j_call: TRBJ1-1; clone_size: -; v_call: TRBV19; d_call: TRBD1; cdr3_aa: CASSPGTGGYTEAFF; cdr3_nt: TGTGCCAGTAGTCCCGGGACAGGGGGTTACACTGAAGCTTTCTTT
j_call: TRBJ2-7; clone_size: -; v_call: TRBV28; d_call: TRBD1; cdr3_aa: CASGRTGGAYEQYF; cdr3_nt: TGTGCCAGCGGGCGGACAGGGGGCGCTTACGAGCAGTACTTC
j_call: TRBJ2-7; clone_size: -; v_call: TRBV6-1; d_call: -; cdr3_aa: CASSEQGWTYEQYF; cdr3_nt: TGTGCCAGCAGTGAACAGGGGTGGACCTACGAGCAGTACTTC
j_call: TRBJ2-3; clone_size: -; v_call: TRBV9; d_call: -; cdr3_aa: CASSADSPSSTDTQYF; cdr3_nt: TGTGCCAGCAGTGCGGACAGCCCTAGTAGCACAGATACGCAGTATTTT